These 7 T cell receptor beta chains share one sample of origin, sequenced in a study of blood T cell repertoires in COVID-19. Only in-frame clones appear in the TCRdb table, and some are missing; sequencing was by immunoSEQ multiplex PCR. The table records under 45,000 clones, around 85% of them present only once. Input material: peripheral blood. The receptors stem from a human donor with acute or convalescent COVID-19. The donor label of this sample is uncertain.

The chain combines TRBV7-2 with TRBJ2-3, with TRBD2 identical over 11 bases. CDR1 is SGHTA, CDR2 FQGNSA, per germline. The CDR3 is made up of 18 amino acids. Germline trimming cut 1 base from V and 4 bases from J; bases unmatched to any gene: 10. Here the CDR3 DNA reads TGTGCCAGCAGCTTAGACCTATGGCTAGCGGGAGGCGCAGATACGCAGTATTTT. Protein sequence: CASSLDLWLAGGADTQYF.

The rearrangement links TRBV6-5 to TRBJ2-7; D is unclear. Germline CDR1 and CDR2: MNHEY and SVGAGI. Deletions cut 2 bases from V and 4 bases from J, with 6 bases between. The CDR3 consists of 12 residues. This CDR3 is CASSYGQYEQYF. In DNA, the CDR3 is TGTGCCAGCAGTTACGGCCAGTACGAGCAGTACTTC.

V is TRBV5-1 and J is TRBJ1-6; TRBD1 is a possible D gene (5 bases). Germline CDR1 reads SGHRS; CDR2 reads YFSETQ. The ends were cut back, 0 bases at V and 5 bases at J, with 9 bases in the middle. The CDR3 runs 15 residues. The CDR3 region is CASSLEGPNNSPLHF. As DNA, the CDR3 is TGCGCCAGCAGCTTGGAGGGGCCTAATAATTCACCCCTCCACTTT. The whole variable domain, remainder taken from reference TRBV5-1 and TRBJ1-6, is KAGVTQTPRYLIKTRGQQVTLSCSPISGHRSVSWYQQTPGQGLQFLFEYFSETQRNKGNFPGRFSGRQFSNSRSEMNVSTLELGDSALYLCASSLEGPNNSPLHFGNGTRLTVT.

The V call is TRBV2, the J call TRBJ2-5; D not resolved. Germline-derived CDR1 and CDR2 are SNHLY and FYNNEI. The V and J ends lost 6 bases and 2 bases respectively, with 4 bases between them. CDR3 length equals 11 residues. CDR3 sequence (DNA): TGTGCCAGCAGACTGCAAGAGACCCAGTACTTC. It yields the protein CASRLQETQYF.

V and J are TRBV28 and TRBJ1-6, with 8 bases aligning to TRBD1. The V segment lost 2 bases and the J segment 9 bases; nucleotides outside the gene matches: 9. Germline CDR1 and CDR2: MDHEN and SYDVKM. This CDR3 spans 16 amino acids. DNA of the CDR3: TGTGCCAGCAGTTTAGGACAGGGCGGGGATGCTTCACCCCTCCACTTT. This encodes CASSLGQGGDASPLHF.

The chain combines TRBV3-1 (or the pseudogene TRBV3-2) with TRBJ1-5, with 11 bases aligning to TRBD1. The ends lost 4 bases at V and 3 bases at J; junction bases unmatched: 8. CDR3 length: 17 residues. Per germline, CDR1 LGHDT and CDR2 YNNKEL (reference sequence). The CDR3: CASSRGTGGAPNQPQHF. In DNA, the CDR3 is TGTGCCAGCAGCCGGGGGACAGGGGGAGCCCCCAATCAGCCCCAGCATTTT.

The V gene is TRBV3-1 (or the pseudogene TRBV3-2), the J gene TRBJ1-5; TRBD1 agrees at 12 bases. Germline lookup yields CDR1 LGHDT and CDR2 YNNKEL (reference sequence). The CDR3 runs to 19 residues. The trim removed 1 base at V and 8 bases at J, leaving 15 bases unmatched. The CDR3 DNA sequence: TGTGCCAGCAGCCAAGGGGGAGTCCGGGACAGGGGGCTTAGGAAGCCCCAGCATTTT. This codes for CASSQGGVRDRGLRKPQHF.